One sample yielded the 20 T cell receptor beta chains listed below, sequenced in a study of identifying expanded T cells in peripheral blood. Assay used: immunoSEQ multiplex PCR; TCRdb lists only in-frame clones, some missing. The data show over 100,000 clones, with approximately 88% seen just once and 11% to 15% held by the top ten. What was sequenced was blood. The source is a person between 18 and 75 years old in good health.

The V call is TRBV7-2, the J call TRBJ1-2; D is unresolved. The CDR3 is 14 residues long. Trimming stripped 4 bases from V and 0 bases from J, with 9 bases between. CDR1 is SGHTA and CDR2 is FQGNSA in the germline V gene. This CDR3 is CASSSQQANYGYTF. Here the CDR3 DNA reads TGTGCCAGCAGCTCTCAACAAGCTAACTATGGCTACACCTTC.

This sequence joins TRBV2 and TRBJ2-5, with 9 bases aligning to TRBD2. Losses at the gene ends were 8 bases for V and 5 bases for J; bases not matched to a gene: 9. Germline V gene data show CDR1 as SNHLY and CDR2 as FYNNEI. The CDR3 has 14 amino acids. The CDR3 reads CASSLAGSGETQYF. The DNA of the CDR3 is TGTGCCAGCTCGCTAGCGGGATCCGGGGAGACCCAGTACTTC.

The CDR3 coding sequence is TGTGCCAGCAGCTCGGGACTAGCTAGCACAGATACGCAGTATTTT. As protein: CASSSGLASTDTQYF. The chain links TRBV5-6 to TRBJ2-3, with 9 bases aligning to TRBD2. The V and J ends lost 3 bases and 0 bases, in that order; junction bases with no gene match: 2. The CDR3 totals 15 residues. Per germline, CDR1 SGHDT and CDR2 YYEEEE.

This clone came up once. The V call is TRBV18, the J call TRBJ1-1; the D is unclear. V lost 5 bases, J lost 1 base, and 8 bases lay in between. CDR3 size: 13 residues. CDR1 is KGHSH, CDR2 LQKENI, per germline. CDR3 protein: CASSRGTNTEAFF. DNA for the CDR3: TGTGCCAGCTCAAGAGGAACGAACACTGAAGCTTTCTTT.

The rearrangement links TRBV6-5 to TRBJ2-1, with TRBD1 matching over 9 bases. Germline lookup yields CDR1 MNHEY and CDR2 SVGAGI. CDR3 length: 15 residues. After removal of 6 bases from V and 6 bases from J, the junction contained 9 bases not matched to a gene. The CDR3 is CASRRSGQGFNEQFF. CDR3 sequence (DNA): TGTGCCAGCAGGAGATCGGGACAGGGCTTCAATGAGCAGTTCTTC.

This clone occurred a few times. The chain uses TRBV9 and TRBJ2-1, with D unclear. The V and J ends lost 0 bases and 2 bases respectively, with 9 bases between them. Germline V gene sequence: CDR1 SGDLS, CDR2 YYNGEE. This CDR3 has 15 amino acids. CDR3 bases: TGTGCCAGCAGCGTAGAACCAACCACCTACAATGAGCAGTTCTTC. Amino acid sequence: CASSVEPTTYNEQFF.

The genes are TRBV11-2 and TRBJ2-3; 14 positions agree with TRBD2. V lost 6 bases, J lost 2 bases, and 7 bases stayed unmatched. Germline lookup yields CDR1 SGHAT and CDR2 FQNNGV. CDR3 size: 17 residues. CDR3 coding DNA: TGTGCCAGCAGGGGACTAGCGGGGGCGCCCGCCACAGATACGCAGTATTTT. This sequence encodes CASRGLAGAPATDTQYF.

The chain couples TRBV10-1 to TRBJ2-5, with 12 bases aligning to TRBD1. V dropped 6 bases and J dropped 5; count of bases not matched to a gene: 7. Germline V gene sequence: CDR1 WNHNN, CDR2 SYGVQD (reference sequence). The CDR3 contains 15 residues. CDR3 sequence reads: CASSPGQGASETQYF. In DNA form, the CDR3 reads TGCGCCAGCAGCCCGGGACAGGGGGCATCGGAGACCCAGTACTTC.

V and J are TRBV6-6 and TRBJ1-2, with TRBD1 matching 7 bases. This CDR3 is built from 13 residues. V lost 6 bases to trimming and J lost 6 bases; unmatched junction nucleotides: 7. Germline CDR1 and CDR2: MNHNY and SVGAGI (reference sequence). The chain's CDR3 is CASRRQGRDGYTF. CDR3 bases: TGTGCCAGCAGACGACAGGGTAGAGATGGCTACACCTTC.

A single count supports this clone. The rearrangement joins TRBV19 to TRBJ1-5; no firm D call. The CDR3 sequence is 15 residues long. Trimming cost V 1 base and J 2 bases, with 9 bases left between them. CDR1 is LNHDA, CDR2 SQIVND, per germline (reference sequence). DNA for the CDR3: TGTGCCAGTAGTATAGTATCGTCGGGCAATCAGCCCCAGCATTTT. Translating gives CASSIVSSGNQPQHF.

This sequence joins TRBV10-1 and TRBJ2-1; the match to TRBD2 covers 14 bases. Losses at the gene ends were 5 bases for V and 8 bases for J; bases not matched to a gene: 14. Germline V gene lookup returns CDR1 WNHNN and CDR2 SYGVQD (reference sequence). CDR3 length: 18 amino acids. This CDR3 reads CASSTNPRLAGGPHEQFF. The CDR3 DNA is TGCGCCAGCAGTACCAACCCCCGACTAGCGGGAGGGCCCCATGAGCAGTTCTTC.

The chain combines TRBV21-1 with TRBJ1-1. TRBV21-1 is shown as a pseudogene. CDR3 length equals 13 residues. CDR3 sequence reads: CASCSGRHTEAFF. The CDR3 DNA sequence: TGTGCCAGCTGTAGCGGGCGGCACACTGAAGCTTTCTTT.

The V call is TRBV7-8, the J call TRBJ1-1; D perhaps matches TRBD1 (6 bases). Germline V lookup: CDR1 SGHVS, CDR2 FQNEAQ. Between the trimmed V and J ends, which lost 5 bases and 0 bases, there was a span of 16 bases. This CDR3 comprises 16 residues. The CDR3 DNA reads TGTGCCAGCAGCCTAATAGGGGACACCATGAACACTGAAGCTTTCTTT. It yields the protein CASSLIGDTMNTEAFF.

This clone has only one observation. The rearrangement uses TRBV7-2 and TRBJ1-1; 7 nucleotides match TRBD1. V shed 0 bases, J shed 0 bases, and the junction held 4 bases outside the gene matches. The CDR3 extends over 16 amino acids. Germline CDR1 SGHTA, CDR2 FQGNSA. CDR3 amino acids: CASSLATDRVNTEAFF. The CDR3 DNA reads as TGTGCCAGCAGCTTAGCGACAGACAGGGTGAACACTGAAGCTTTCTTT.

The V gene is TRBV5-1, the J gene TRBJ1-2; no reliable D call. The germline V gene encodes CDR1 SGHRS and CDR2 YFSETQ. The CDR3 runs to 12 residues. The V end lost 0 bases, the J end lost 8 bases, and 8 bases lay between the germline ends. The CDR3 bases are TGCGCCAGCAGCTTGGCCTTTGACGGCTACACCTTC. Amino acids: CASSLAFDGYTF.

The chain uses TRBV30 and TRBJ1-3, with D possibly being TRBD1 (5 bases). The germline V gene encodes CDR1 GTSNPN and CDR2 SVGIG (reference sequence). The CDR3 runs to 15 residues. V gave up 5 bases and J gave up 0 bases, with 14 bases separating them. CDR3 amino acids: CAWGMGQGSGNTIYF. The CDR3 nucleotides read TGTGCCTGGGGGATGGGCCAGGGCTCTGGAAACACCATATATTTT.

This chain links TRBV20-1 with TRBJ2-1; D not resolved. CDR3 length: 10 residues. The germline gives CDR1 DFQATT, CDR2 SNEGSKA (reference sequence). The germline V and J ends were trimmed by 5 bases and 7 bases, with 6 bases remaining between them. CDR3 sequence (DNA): TGCAGTGCTCCCCGGAATGAGCAGTTCTTC. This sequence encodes CSAPRNEQFF.

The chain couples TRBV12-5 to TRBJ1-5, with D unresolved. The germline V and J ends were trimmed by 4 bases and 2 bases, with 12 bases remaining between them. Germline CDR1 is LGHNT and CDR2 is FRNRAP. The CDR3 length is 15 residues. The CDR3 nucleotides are TGTGCTAGTGGTTGTGGGGAATGGGGCAATCAGCCCCAGCATTTT. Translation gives CASGCGEWGNQPQHF.

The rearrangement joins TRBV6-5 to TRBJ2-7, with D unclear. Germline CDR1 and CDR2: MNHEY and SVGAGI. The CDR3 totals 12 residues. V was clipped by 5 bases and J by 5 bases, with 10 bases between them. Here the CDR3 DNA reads TGTGCCAGCAGTCCCGATAAGGACGAGCAGTACTTC. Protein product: CASSPDKDEQYF.

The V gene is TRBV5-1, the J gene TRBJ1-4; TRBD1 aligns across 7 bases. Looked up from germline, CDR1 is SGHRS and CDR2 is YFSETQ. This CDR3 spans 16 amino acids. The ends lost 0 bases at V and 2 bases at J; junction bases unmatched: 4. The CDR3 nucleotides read TGCGCCAGCAGCTTGGGTTCACAGGGGACTAATGAAAAACTGTTTTTT. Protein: CASSLGSQGTNEKLFF.